This TCR beta chain originates from a study of blood T cell repertoires in COVID-19. Overall study context: Sources were T cells, B-cell-depleted T cells, or PBMCs; the material itself was cDNA or gDNA.

The CDR3 totals 13 residues. Trimming left V 3 bases short and J 4 bases short, with 7 bases between. Germline loops: CDR1 SGHAT, CDR2 FQNNGV. Per the authors' pipeline: Estimation of nucleated cell counts relied on the amplification of reference gene primers. Using immunoSEQ multiplex PCR, the repertoire was profiled, and TCRdb retains in-frame clones only, with some absent. V and J calls and clone size are those listed in that table; D and trimming were worked out from the DNA. This sample has about 200,000 clones, with roughly 90% found just once. Sequenced input: peripheral blood. This clonotype originated in a man aged 18 to 30 with active or convalescent COVID-19. This rearrangement joins TRBV11-2 to TRBJ1-5; D gene unclear. The CDR3 protein is CASSFSENQPQHF. In DNA form, the CDR3 reads TGTGCCAGCAGCTTTTCGGAGAATCAGCCCCAGCATTTT. The full variable domain, completed using reference TRBV11-2 and TRBJ1-5, is EAGVAQSPRYKIIEKRQSVAFWCNPISGHATLYWYQQILGQGPKLLIQFQNNGVVDDSQLPKDRFSAERLKGVDSTLKIQPAKLEDSAVYLCASSFSENQPQHFGDGTRLSIL.